The 14 T cell receptor beta chains listed next were all sequenced from one sample in a study of regulatory T cells in long-lasting Graves disease. Time point in this sample: newly diagnosed GD, antithyroid drugs for less than 3 months. PBMC RNA served as the TCR library source. To make TCR beta libraries, researchers used iRepertoire HTBI primers and Arm-PCR of CDR3 regions. One entry per CDR3 protein, called by TCRdb with MiXCR from the multiplex PCR reads. The sample has some 220,000 distinct CDR3 sequences, 15% to 20% seen once; the top ten hold roughly 10%. Another study also made use of these data, one on T cells in Graves' hyperthyroidism and ophthalmopathy.

This sample comprised peripheral blood mononuclear cells (PBMCs), obtained at new diagnosis, from a patient treated with antithyroid drugs. The receptors derive from a woman in her twenties or thirties with Graves disease.

This clonotype was observed many times. The chain combines TRBV27 with TRBJ2-5; the match to TRBD2 covers 10 bases. This CDR3 has 16 amino acids. Germline V lookup: CDR1 MNHEY, CDR2 SMNVEV (reference sequence). J lost 0 bases, V lost 5 bases, and 6 bases had no gene match. CDR3 DNA: TGTGCCAGCAGTCCCTTTAGCGGGAGGTACCAAGAGACCCAGTACTTC. It is translated as CASSPFSGRYQETQYF.

A note on this clonotype: A much bigger clone sits one base away, suggesting this may be a read error. This rearrangement joins TRBV19 to TRBJ2-4, with D tentatively TRBD1 or TRBD2 (5 bases each). V gave up 1 base and J gave up 6 bases, with 13 bases separating them. Germline CDR1 reads LNHDA; CDR2 reads SQIVND (reference sequence). The CDR3 length is 15 residues. The CDR3 loop reads CASSIGRGRTNIQYF. The DNA of the CDR3 is TGTGCCAGTAGTATAGGTCGGGGCCGAACAAACATTCAGTACTTC.

This clonotype occurred many times. The chain has TRBV3-1 and TRBJ1-1; D perhaps matches TRBD1 (6 bases). CDR1 is LGHDT and CDR2 is YNNKEL in the germline V gene (reference sequence). CDR3 size: 14 residues. The V and J ends lost 5 bases and 6 bases respectively, with 16 bases between them. CDR3 in amino acids: CASSASGAPAEAFF. CDR3 in DNA: TGTGCCAGCAGCGCGTCGGGGGCACCGGCTGAAGCTTTCTTT.

The genes are TRBV6-1 and TRBJ1-5; D ambiguous. Deletions cut 8 bases from V and 4 bases from J, with 9 bases between. From germline, CDR1 is MNHNS and CDR2 SASEGT. The CDR3 runs to 12 residues. The CDR3 DNA follows: TGTGCCAGCCTGGACTGGAATCAGCCCCAGCATTTT. Translation: CASLDWNQPQHF.

This clonotype was picked up many times. The chain links TRBV5-1 to TRBJ2-1, with TRBD2 matching 7 bases. The ends lost 4 bases at V and 2 bases at J; junction bases unmatched: 6. This CDR3 has 15 amino acids. The germline V gene has CDR1 SGHRS and CDR2 YFSETQ. The CDR3 sequence is CASSLRTSPYNEQFF. CDR3 nucleotide sequence: TGCGCCAGCAGCCTCAGGACTAGTCCCTACAATGAGCAGTTCTTC.

This clonotype has ten or more counts. The chain has TRBV7-9 and TRBJ2-1, with 10 bases identical to TRBD1. Germline CDR1 reads SEHNR; CDR2 reads FQNEAQ (reference sequence). V lost 3 bases to trimming and J lost 12 bases; unmatched junction nucleotides: 14. The CDR3 covers 16 residues. Here the CDR3 DNA reads TGTGCCAGCAGCTTCCCAGGGGACAGGGGCCCTTTGGGGCAGTTCTTC. Translation: CASSFPGDRGPLGQFF.

At least ten counts were recorded for this clonotype. The chain combines TRBV28 with TRBJ2-7; TRBD1 matches at 8 bases. There are 14 residues in the CDR3. V dropped 5 bases and J dropped 9; count of bases not matched to a gene: 12. The germline V gene has CDR1 MDHEN and CDR2 SYDVKM. CDR3 sequence reads: CASSDRGRPWVQYF. Here the CDR3 DNA reads TGTGCCAGCAGTGACAGGGGCCGCCCCTGGGTGCAGTACTTC.

This clonotype was seen only a few times. A much larger clone differs from this one at a single base, so this may be a read error. The gene calls are TRBV12-3 or TRBV12-4 and TRBJ1-6; D possibly corresponds to TRBD1 (6 bases). CDR3 length: 13 amino acids. V gave up 8 bases and J gave up 8 bases, with 13 bases separating them. The chain's CDR3 is CASRGGGDSPLHF. Here the CDR3 DNA reads TGTGCCAGCCGAGGGGGAGGAGATTCACCCCTCCACTTT.

This clonotype came up many times. The CDR3 is CASSTGTGETQPQHF. The CDR3 region has the DNA TGTGCCAGTAGTACCGGGACAGGGGAGACTCAGCCCCAGCATTTT. This chain connects TRBV19 to TRBJ1-5; 10 nucleotides align to TRBD1. With 4 bases clipped from V and 6 bases from J, the junction kept 6 bases outside the gene matches. Germline values: CDR1 LNHDA, CDR2 SQIVND (reference sequence). This CDR3 is 15 amino acids long.

This clonotype was observed at least ten times. The J gene is TRBJ2-2, the V gene TRBV27, with D possibly being TRBD1 (6 bases). V was cut by 3 bases and J by 5 bases, with 10 bases left in between. The CDR3 covers 14 residues. The germline CDR1 and CDR2 sequences are MNHEY and SMNVEV (reference sequence). Written as DNA, the CDR3 is TGTGCCAGCAGTTTGAATACAGGGACCGGGGAGCTGTTTTTT. Its protein product is CASSLNTGTGELFF.

This clonotype was seen just once. This chain links TRBV10-3 with TRBJ2-7; the D gene is possibly TRBD2 (6 bases). V was trimmed by 10 bases and J by 4 bases, leaving 17 bases between them. This CDR3 comprises 13 residues. Germline CDR1 ENHRY, CDR2 SYGVKD. Written as DNA, the CDR3 is TGTGCCACCCTAGCGAGGGAAGGATACGAGCAGTACTTC. Its translation is CATLAREGYEQYF.

This clonotype was seen only a few times. This may come from a read error, since a much larger clone is one base off. The rearrangement links TRBV10-2 to TRBJ1-6, with D uncertain. V shed 3 bases and J shed 5 bases, with 5 bases lying between them. Germline-derived CDR1 and CDR2 are WSHSY and SAAADI. This CDR3 contains 13 residues. CDR3 bases: TGCGCCAGCAGTGACGCAGATAATTCACCCCTCCACTTT. It translates to CASSDADNSPLHF.

This clonotype was picked up many times. This rearrangement joins TRBV7-9 to TRBJ1-5, with a weak D call TRBD1 (5 bases). Germline V CDR1 and CDR2: SEHNR, FQNEAQ (reference sequence). The CDR3 is 15 residues long. V was trimmed by 6 bases and J by 5 bases, leaving 17 bases between them. Here the CDR3 reads CASSSPGTQDQPQHF. Here the CDR3 DNA reads TGTGCCAGCAGTTCACCCGGGACTCAAGATCAGCCCCAGCATTTT. The variable domain in full, completed from reference TRBV7-9 and TRBJ1-5, reads DTGVSQNPRHKITKRGQNVTFRCDPISEHNRLYWYRQTLGQGPEFLTYFQNEAQLEKSRLLSDRFSAERPKGSFSTLEIQRTEQGDSAMYLCASSSPGTQDQPQHFGDGTRLSIL.

This clonotype has ten or more counts. The chain links TRBV12-3 or TRBV12-4 to TRBJ1-3; no clear D gene. The germline V and J ends were trimmed by 6 bases and 1 base, with 10 bases remaining between them. The CDR3 contains 14 residues. The CDR3 is CASRPEGSGNTIYF. In DNA form, the CDR3 reads TGTGCCAGCAGACCCGAGGGTTCTGGAAACACCATATATTTT.